Following are 20 T cell receptor beta chains from one sample sequenced in a study of blood T cell repertoires in COVID-19. Libraries were prepared by immunoSEQ multiplex PCR; TCRdb keeps only in-frame clonotypes and omits some of them. The sample has tens of thousands of clones, nearly 90% seen once. The sequenced sample was peripheral blood. The origin of the receptors is a man aged 55-75 years with acute or convalescent COVID-19.

The chain combines TRBV7-3 with TRBJ1-1; 8 nucleotides align to TRBD1. V gave up 5 bases and J gave up 6 bases; unmatched junction bases: 5. CDR1 is SGHTA, CDR2 FQGTGA, per germline. CDR3 size: 13 residues. DNA for the CDR3: TGTGCCAGCAGCCTCGGACAGGGATCTGAAGCTTTCTTT. Translated, it gives CASSLGQGSEAFF.

The chain is built from TRBV19 and TRBJ1-5; D ambiguous. The V gene lost 4 bases and the J gene lost 3 bases, with 7 bases spanning the gap. CDR1 is LNHDA and CDR2 is SQIVND in the germline V gene (reference sequence). There are 13 residues in the CDR3. CDR3 amino acids: CASSKSANQPQHF. Here the CDR3 DNA reads TGTGCCAGTAGTAAGAGCGCCAATCAGCCCCAGCATTTT.

The chain uses TRBV3-1 (or the pseudogene TRBV3-2) and TRBJ1-3; 7 bases fit TRBD1. With V trimmed by 2 bases and J by 4 bases, 5 bases remained unmatched. The CDR3 contains 15 residues. Looked up from germline, CDR1 is LGHDT and CDR2 is YNNKEL (reference sequence). CDR3 loop: CASSQKTGVGNTIYF. DNA for the CDR3: TGTGCCAGCAGCCAAAAAACAGGGGTCGGAAACACCATATATTTT.

CDR3 sequence reads: CASSPRGAGEAFF. The CDR3 nucleotides are TGTGCCAGCAGCCCCCGTGGGGCCGGCGAAGCTTTCTTT. The rearrangement links TRBV11-2 to TRBJ1-1, with TRBD1 as a possible D gene (5 bases). The germline CDR1 and CDR2 sequences are SGHAT and FQNNGV. The CDR3 spans 13 residues. V was pared by 5 bases and J by 8 bases, with 15 bases between.

This chain uses TRBV27 with TRBJ2-3, with D possibly TRBD1 on 6 matching bases. The CDR3 runs 15 residues. The germline V and J ends were trimmed by 3 bases and 2 bases, with 12 bases remaining between them. The germline gives CDR1 MNHEY, CDR2 SMNVEV (reference sequence). CDR3 nucleotides: TGTGCCAGCAGTTTCGGCGCAGGGGACACAGATACGCAGTATTTT. It is translated as CASSFGAGDTDTQYF.

The V and J genes are TRBV13 and TRBJ2-5; TRBD2 agrees at 15 bases. Unmatched junction bases numbered 5, after V lost 5 bases and J lost 1 base. Per germline, CDR1 PRHDT and CDR2 FYEKMQ (reference sequence). This CDR3 spans 17 amino acids. This CDR3 is CASSKWTSGGVQETQYF. CDR3 DNA sequence: TGTGCCAGCAGCAAATGGACTAGCGGGGGGGTCCAAGAGACCCAGTACTTC. Variable domain in full (rest from reference TRBV13 and TRBJ2-5): AAGVIQSPRHLIKEKRETATLKCYPIPRHDTVYWYQQGPGQDPQFLISFYEKMQSDKGSIPDRFSAQQFSDYHSELNMSSLELGDSALYFCASSKWTSGGVQETQYFGPGTRLLVL.

The V call is TRBV18, the J call TRBJ2-1, with TRBD1 matching 9 bases. The V and J ends lost 1 base and 6 bases, in that order; junction bases with no gene match: 4. CDR1 and CDR2 from the germline V gene are KGHSH and LQKENI. The CDR3 has 15 residues. The CDR3 bases are TGTGCCAGCTCACCACGTGGGACAGGGAGCAATGAGCAGTTCTTC. As protein: CASSPRGTGSNEQFF.

The chain joins TRBV7-2 to TRBJ1-5; no definite D call. The germline V gene has CDR1 SGHTA and CDR2 FQGNSA. Trimming removed 2 bases at V and 4 bases at J, with 6 bases between. This CDR3 contains 13 residues. CDR3 sequence reads: CASSLRVNQPQHF. For the CDR3, the DNA is TGTGCCAGCAGCTTAAGAGTGAATCAGCCCCAGCATTTT.

The chain links TRBV29-1 to TRBJ2-1, with D possibly matching TRBD2 (5 bases). Germline lookup yields CDR1 SQVTM and CDR2 ANQGSEA. V was clipped by 1 base and J by 2 bases, with 12 bases between them. The CDR3 spans 15 residues. The CDR3 bases are TGCAGCGTTGAAGTCATGGCTAGCCCCTACAATGAGCAGTTCTTC. Protein product: CSVEVMASPYNEQFF.

This clone was seen just once. The rearrangement links TRBV3-1 (or the pseudogene TRBV3-2) to TRBJ2-4; D possibly corresponds to TRBD1 (5 bases). From germline, CDR1 is LGHDT and CDR2 YNNKEL (reference sequence). Trimming pared 1 base from V and 1 base from J, leaving 20 bases between. This CDR3 comprises 19 residues. CDR3 loop: CASSQVRAEHLRAKNIQYF. CDR3 DNA: TGTGCCAGCAGCCAAGTCAGGGCCGAACACCTCCGGGCCAAAAACATTCAGTACTTC.

The rearrangement joins TRBV7-9 to TRBJ1-2, with TRBD1 matching over 7 bases. J was trimmed by 8 bases and V by 3 bases; bases with no gene match: 9. CDR1 and CDR2 from the germline V gene are SEHNR and FQNEAQ (reference sequence). CDR3 length: 14 amino acids. The CDR3 spells CASSFGIGQVGYTF. Here the CDR3 DNA reads TGTGCCAGCAGCTTTGGAATTGGACAGGTCGGCTACACCTTC.

The J gene is TRBJ2-6, the V gene TRBV2; D remains unclear. Germline loops: CDR1 SNHLY, CDR2 FYNNEI. V lost 3 bases and J lost 2, with 11 bases in between. CDR3 length equals 16 residues. Here the CDR3 reads CASSEFKSAGANVLTF. CDR3 DNA: TGTGCCAGCAGTGAGTTTAAATCAGCTGGGGCCAACGTCCTGACTTTC.

The rearrangement joins TRBV6-1 to TRBJ1-3; D gene ambiguous. CDR3 length: 17 amino acids. Trimming removed 2 bases from V and 0 bases from J, with 14 bases in between. Looked up from germline, CDR1 is MNHNS and CDR2 is SASEGT. The CDR3 here is CASSEPGVPLSGNTIYF. The CDR3 nucleotides read TGTGCCAGCAGTGAACCAGGCGTCCCCCTCTCTGGAAACACCATATATTTT.

The rearrangement joins TRBV2 to TRBJ2-5; 8 bases agree with TRBD2. This CDR3 has 14 residues. Germline V gives CDR1 SNHLY, CDR2 FYNNEI. V lost 8 bases to trimming and J lost 6 bases; unmatched junction nucleotides: 11. This CDR3 is CASSGGPQSKTQYF. The CDR3 DNA is TGTGCCAGCTCGGGGGGGCCGCAATCGAAGACCCAGTACTTC.

CDR3 amino acids: CASSRTSNYGYTF. The CDR3 DNA reads TGTGCCAGCAGCCGGACATCGAACTATGGCTACACCTTC. The rearrangement links TRBV6-5 to TRBJ1-2; TRBD1 might be the D (5 bases). V was shortened by 6 bases and J by 2 bases, with 10 bases between the two germline ends. The V gene's germline CDR1 is MNHEY and CDR2 SVGAGI. The CDR3 totals 13 residues.

The chain uses TRBV19 and TRBJ2-7, with 7 bases that match TRBD2. CDR3 size: 14 residues. The V and J ends lost 6 bases and 0 bases, in that order; junction bases with no gene match: 5. Germline CDR1 LNHDA, CDR2 SQIVND (reference sequence). This chain's CDR3 is CASRERGYSYEQYF. CDR3 nucleotides: TGTGCCAGTAGAGAGCGGGGTTACTCCTACGAGCAGTACTTC.

The chain combines TRBV7-9 with TRBJ1-4; D remains unclear. V shed 1 base and J shed 5 bases, with 14 bases lying between them. Germline V gene sequence: CDR1 SEHNR, CDR2 FQNEAQ (reference sequence). The CDR3 is made up of 16 amino acids. The CDR3 here is CASSLGEGVSNEKLFF. The CDR3 DNA is TGTGCCAGCAGCTTAGGAGAGGGTGTCTCCAATGAAAAACTGTTTTTT.

This clone was detected once. The chain recombines TRBV5-8 with TRBJ1-5; D uncertain. The CDR3 has 12 residues. Trimming pared 2 bases from V and 7 bases from J, leaving 7 bases between. Germline loops: CDR1 SGHTS, CDR2 YDEGEE. CDR3 sequence: CASSFLQQPQHF. CDR3 nucleotide sequence: TGTGCCAGCAGCTTTCTTCAGCAGCCCCAGCATTTT.

The chain is built from TRBV7-9 and TRBJ2-1, with D possibly being TRBD1 (5 bases). The CDR3 is 12 residues long. Germline CDR1 is SEHNR and CDR2 is FQNEAQ (reference sequence). V was shortened by 8 bases and J by 6 bases, with 11 bases between the two germline ends. The CDR3 coding sequence is TGTGCCAGCGGGGCGGTGGCCAATGAGCAGTTCTTC. Translating gives CASGAVANEQFF. Supplemented by reference TRBV7-9 and TRBJ2-1, the full variable domain reads DTGVSQNPRHKITKRGQNVTFRCDPISEHNRLYWYRQTLGQGPEFLTYFQNEAQLEKSRLLSDRFSAERPKGSFSTLEIQRTEQGDSAMYLCASGAVANEQFFGPGTRLTVL.

V is TRBV19 and J is TRBJ1-4, with 7 bases that match TRBD1. The CDR3 has 14 amino acids. Germline CDR1 LNHDA, CDR2 SQIVND (reference sequence). V lost 3 bases to trimming and J lost 5 bases; unmatched junction nucleotides: 3. The DNA for the CDR3 is TGTGCCAGTAGTATCCAGGGGGGCAATGAAAAACTGTTTTTT. Amino acid sequence: CASSIQGGNEKLFF.